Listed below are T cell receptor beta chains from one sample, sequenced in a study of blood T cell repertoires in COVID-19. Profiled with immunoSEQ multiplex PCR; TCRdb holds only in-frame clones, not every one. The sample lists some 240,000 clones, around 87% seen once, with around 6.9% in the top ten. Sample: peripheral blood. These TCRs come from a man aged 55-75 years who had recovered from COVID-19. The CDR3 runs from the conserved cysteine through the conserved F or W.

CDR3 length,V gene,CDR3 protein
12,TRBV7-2,CASGRGGQPQHF
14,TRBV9,CASSVGAGGNTIYF
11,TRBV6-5,CANRYFTEAFF
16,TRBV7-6,CASSRGGGGAQETQYF
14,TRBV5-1,CASSWGWGQTEAFF
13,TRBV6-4,CASSDSYGSEAFF
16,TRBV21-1,CASSKEGGGVNNEQFF
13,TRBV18,CASSPSRQETQYF
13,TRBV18,CASSPGQGEKLFF
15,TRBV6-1,CASSEFEGQGNEQFF
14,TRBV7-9,CASSLSSNTGELFF
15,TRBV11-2,CASRTRRNSYNEQFF
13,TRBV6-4,CASSPGSNQPQHF
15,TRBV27,CASSLFQGRTDTQYF
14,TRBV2,CASRQRGSTDTQYF